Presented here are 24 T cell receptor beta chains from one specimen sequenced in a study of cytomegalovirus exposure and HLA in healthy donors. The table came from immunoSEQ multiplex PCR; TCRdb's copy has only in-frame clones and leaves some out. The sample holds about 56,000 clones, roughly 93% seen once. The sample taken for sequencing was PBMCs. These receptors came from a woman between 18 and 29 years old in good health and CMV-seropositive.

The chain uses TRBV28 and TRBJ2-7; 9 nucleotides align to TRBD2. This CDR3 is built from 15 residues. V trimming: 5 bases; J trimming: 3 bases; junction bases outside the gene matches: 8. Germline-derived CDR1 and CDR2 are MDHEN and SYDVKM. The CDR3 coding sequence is TGTGCCAGCAGTCGGGCGGGGGGGACCCGCTACGAGCAGTACTTC. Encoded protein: CASSRAGGTRYEQYF.

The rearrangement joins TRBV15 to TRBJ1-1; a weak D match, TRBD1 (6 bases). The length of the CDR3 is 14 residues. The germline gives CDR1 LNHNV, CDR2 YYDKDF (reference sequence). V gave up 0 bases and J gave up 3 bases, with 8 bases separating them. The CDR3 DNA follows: TGTGCCACCAGCAGAGAACAGGGCCACACTGAAGCTTTCTTT. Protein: CATSREQGHTEAFF.

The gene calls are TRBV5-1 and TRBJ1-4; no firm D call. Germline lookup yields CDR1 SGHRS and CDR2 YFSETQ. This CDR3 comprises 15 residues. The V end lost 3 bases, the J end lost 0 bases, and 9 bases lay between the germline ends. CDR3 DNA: TGCGCCAGCAGCTGGTTGGCAGCAACTAATGAAAAACTGTTTTTT. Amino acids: CASSWLAATNEKLFF.

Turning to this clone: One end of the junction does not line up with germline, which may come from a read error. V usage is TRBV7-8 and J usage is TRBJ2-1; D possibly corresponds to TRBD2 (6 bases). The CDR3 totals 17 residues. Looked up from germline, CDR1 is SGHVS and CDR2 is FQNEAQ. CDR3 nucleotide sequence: TGTGCCAGCAGCCTAGCAAGGCGGGGTGACCCCTACAATGAGCAGTTCTTC. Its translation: CASSLARRGDPYNEQFF.

This CDR3 reads CASSQVTGQNYGYTF. As DNA, the CDR3 is TGTGCCAGCAGCCAAGTAACGGGACAGAACTATGGCTACACCTTC. The genes are TRBV14 and TRBJ1-2; 7 bases match TRBD1. The germline CDR1 and CDR2 sequences are SGHDN and FVKESK. With V trimmed by 1 base and J by 2 bases, 4 bases remained unmatched. This CDR3 comprises 15 residues.

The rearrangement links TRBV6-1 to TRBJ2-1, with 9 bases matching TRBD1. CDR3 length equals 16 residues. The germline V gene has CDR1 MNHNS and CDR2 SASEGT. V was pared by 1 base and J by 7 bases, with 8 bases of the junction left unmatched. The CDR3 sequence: CASSEEGTGRRNEQFF. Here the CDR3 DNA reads TGTGCCAGCAGTGAAGAGGGGACAGGGCGAAGGAATGAGCAGTTCTTC.

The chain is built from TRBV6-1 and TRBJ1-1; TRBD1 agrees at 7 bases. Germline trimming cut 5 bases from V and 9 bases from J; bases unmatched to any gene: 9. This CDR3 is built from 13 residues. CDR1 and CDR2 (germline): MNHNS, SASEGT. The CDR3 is CASSTAGTDQAFF. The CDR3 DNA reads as TGTGCCAGCAGTACCGCCGGGACAGATCAAGCTTTCTTT.

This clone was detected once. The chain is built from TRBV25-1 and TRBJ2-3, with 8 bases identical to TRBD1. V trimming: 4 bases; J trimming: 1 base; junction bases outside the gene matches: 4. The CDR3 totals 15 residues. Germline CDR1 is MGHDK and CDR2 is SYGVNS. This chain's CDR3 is CASSAQGAGTDTQYF. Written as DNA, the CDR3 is TGTGCCAGCAGTGCCCAGGGGGCTGGCACAGATACGCAGTATTTT.

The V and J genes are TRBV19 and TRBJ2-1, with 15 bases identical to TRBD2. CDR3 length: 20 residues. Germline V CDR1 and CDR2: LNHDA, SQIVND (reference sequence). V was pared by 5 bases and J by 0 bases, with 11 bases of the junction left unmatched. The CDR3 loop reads CASSEGLAGGLDFSYNEQFF. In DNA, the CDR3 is TGTGCCAGTAGTGAGGGACTAGCGGGGGGCCTCGACTTCTCCTACAATGAGCAGTTCTTC.

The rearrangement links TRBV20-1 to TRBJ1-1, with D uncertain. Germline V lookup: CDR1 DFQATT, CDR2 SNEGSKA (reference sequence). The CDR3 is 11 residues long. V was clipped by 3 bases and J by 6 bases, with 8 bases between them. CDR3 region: CSASEASEAFF. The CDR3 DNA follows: TGCAGTGCTAGTGAAGCGTCTGAAGCTTTCTTT.

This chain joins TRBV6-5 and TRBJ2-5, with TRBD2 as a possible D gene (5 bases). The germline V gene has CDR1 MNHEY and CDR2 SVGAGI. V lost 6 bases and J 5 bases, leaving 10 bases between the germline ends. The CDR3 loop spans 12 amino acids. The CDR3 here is CASSYTGETQYF. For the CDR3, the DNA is TGTGCCAGCAGCTACACGGGGGAGACCCAGTACTTC.

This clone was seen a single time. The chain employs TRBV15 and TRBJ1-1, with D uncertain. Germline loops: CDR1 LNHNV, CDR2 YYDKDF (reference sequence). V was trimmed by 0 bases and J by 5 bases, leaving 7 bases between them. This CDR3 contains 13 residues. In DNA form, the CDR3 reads TGTGCCACCAGCAGAGATCCGGGGACTGAAGCTTTCTTT. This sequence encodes CATSRDPGTEAFF.

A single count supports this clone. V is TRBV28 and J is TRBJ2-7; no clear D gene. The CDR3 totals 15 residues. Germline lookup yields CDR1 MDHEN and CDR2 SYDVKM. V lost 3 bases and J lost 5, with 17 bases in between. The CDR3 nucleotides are TGTGCCAGCAGTTTTTGGAGCCTGGATTCAAACGAGCAGTACTTC. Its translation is CASSFWSLDSNEQYF. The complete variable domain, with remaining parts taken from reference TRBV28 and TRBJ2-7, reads DVKVTQSSRYLVKRTGEKVFLECVQDMDHENMFWYRQDPGLGLRLIYFSYDVKMKEKGDIPEGYSVSREKKERFSLILESASTNQTSMYLCASSFWSLDSNEQYFGPGTRLTVT.

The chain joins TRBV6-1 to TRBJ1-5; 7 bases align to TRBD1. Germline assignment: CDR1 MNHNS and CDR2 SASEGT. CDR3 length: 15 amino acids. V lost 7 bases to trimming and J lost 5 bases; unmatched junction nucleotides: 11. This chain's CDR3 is CASNRDSLGDQPQHF. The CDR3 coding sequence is TGTGCCAGCAATCGGGACAGCTTGGGCGATCAGCCCCAGCATTTT.

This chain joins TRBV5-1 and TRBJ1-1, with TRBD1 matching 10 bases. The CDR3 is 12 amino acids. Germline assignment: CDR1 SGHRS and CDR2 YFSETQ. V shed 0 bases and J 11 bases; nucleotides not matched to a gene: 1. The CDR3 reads CASSLGTGGAFF. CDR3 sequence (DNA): TGCGCCAGCAGCTTGGGGACAGGGGGGGCTTTCTTT.

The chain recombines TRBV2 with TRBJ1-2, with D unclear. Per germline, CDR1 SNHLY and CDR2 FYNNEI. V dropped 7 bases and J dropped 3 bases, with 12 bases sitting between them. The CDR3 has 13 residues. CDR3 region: CASTLTFDYGYTF. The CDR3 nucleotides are TGTGCCAGCACTTTGACATTTGACTATGGCTACACCTTC.

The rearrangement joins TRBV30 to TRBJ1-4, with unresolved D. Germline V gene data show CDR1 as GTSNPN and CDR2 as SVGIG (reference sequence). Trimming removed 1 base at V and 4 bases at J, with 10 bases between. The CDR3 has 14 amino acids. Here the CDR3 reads CAWSGTVGNEKLFF. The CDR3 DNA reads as TGTGCCTGGAGTGGCACAGTAGGTAATGAAAAACTGTTTTTT.

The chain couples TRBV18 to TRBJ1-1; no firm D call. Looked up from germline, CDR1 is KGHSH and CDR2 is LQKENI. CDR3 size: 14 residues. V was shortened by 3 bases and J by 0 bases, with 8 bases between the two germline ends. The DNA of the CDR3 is TGTGCCAGCTCACCTACAAACATGAACACTGAAGCTTTCTTT. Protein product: CASSPTNMNTEAFF.

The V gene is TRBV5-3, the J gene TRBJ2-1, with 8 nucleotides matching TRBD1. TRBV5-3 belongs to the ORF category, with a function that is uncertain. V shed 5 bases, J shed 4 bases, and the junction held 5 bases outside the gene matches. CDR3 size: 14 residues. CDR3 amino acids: CARSTGQGYNEQFF. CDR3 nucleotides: TGTGCCAGAAGTACCGGACAGGGATACAATGAGCAGTTCTTC.

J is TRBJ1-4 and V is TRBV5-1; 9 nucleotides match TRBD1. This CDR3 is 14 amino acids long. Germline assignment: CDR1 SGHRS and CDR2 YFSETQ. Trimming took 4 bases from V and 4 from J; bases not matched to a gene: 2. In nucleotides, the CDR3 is TGCGCCAGCAGCCGGACAGGGGATAATGAAAAACTGTTTTTT. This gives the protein CASSRTGDNEKLFF.

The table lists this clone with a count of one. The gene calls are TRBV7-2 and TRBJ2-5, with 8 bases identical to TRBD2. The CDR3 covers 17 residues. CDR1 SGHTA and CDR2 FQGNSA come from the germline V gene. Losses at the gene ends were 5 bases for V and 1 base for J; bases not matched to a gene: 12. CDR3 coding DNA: TGTGCCAGCAGCCCTTCGGTTCTAAGCGGGGGCCAAGAGACCCAGTACTTC. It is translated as CASSPSVLSGGQETQYF.

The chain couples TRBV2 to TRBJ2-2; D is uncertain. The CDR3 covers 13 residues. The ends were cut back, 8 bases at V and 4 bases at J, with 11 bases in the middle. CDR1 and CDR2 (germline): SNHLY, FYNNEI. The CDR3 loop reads CASLARGTGELFF. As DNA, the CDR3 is TGTGCCAGCTTAGCTCGAGGCACCGGGGAGCTGTTTTTT.

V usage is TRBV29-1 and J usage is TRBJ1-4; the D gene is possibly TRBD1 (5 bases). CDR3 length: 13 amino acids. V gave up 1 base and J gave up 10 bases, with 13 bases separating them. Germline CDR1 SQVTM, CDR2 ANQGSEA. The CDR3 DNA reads TGCAGCGTTGAAGGGACCAGGGAGGGAAAACTGTTTTTT. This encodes CSVEGTREGKLFF.

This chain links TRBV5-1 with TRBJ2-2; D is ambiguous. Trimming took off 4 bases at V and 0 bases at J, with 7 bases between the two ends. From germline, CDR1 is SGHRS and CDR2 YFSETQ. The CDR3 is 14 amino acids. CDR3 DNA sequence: TGCGCCAGCAGCCACTACCCGAACACCGGGGAGCTGTTTTTT. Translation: CASSHYPNTGELFF.